These 30 T cell receptor beta chains were sequenced from one sample in a study of CD8 T cells in Susac syndrome. Reverse transcription of roughly 0.45 to 1 ug RNA used random hexamers. TCRdb reprocessed the immunoSEQ multiplex PCR reads via MiXCR and lists one record per CDR3 protein. The table has 180,000 or so distinct CDR3 sequences, around 94% seen once. The sequencing input was CD4+ T cells from PBMCs. The receptors stem from a human donor in good health.

The rearrangement links TRBV9 to TRBJ1-1; D gene ambiguous. There are 13 residues in the CDR3. Trimming removed 0 bases from V and 0 bases from J, with 3 bases in between. Germline CDR1 and CDR2: SGDLS and YYNGEE. Here the CDR3 DNA reads TGTGCCAGCAGCGTAGACATGAACACTGAAGCTTTCTTT. Translating gives CASSVDMNTEAFF.

The J gene is TRBJ2-7, the V gene TRBV15, with D maybe TRBD1 (6 bases). Trimming stripped 2 bases from V and 5 bases from J, with 13 bases between. Germline CDR1 LNHNV, CDR2 YYDKDF (reference sequence). CDR3 size: 14 residues. The CDR3: CATSRLDSPHEQYF. The CDR3 coding sequence is TGTGCCACCAGCAGACTGGACAGTCCCCACGAGCAGTACTTC.

This sequence joins TRBV28 and TRBJ2-7; D is uncertain. Germline CDR1 and CDR2: MDHEN and SYDVKM. Trimming took 8 bases from V and 5 from J, leaving 13 bases between them. CDR3 length: 12 residues. The CDR3 sequence is CASVGSVHEQYF. CDR3 DNA sequence: TGTGCCAGCGTAGGGTCGGTCCACGAGCAGTACTTC.

CDR3 nucleotides: TGTGCCAGCAGTTTAGCAGGGGGTCAGCCCCAGCATTTT. Translating it yields CASSLAGGQPQHF. This rearrangement joins TRBV12-3 or TRBV12-4 to TRBJ1-5; tentatively, D is TRBD1 (6 bases). CDR3 length: 13 residues. Trimming stripped 0 bases from V and 6 bases from J, with 6 bases between.

This clonotype was counted between two and nine times. The chain uses TRBV4-1 and TRBJ1-1, with TRBD1 identical over 8 bases. V dropped 2 bases and J dropped 6; count of bases not matched to a gene: 5. The CDR3 has 14 residues. Germline CDR1 MGHRA, CDR2 YSYEKL. The CDR3 DNA is TGCGCCAGCAGCCAAAAGCTACAGGGGGCTGAAGCTTTCTTT. It encodes CASSQKLQGAEAFF.

The J gene is TRBJ2-1, the V gene TRBV4-3, with 9 bases fitting TRBD1. CDR3 length: 13 residues. Germline V gene sequence: CDR1 LGHNA, CDR2 YSLEER. V was clipped by 2 bases and J by 10 bases; unmatched bases: 3. Here the CDR3 reads CASSQNRGREQFF. As DNA, the CDR3 is TGCGCCAGCAGCCAAAACAGGGGGCGCGAGCAGTTCTTC.

A single count supports this clonotype. This chain links TRBV7-2 with TRBJ2-7; 8 bases are a match to TRBD1. The CDR3 has 15 residues. V lost 2 bases, J lost 3 bases, and 6 bases stayed unmatched. Germline assignment: CDR1 SGHTA and CDR2 FQGNSA. The CDR3 loop is CASSLSGQGFYEQYF. The CDR3 DNA follows: TGTGCCAGCAGCTTAAGCGGACAGGGATTCTACGAGCAGTACTTC.

This chain connects TRBV29-1 to TRBJ2-6; D gene unclear. CDR3 length: 15 residues. Between the trimmed V and J ends, which lost 1 base and 0 bases, there was a span of 7 bases. Germline CDR1 is SQVTM and CDR2 is ANQGSEA. The CDR3 reads CSVEVASSGANVLTF. The CDR3 DNA reads as TGCAGCGTTGAAGTTGCCAGCTCTGGGGCCAACGTCCTGACTTTC.

This clonotype has just a few counts. CDR3 region: CASSQGGEQYF. The CDR3 DNA reads TGTGCCAGCAGCCAAGGGGGCGAGCAGTACTTC. V gene TRBV3-1 combines with J gene TRBJ2-7, with no clear D. V lost 1 base to trimming and J lost 6 bases, with 4 bases between them. The CDR3 is 11 amino acids. CDR1 is LGHDT, CDR2 YNNKEL, per germline (reference sequence).

The chain recombines TRBV20-1 with TRBJ2-1; 8 bases fit TRBD2. Losses at the gene ends were 5 bases for V and 0 bases for J; bases not matched to a gene: 6. The germline gives CDR1 DFQATT, CDR2 SNEGSKA (reference sequence). CDR3 size: 15 residues. The CDR3 loop is CSASRGGRSYNEQFF. The CDR3, as DNA: TGCAGTGCTTCACGGGGGGGGCGCTCCTACAATGAGCAGTTCTTC.

The J gene is TRBJ2-1, the V gene TRBV7-3, with a tentative D call TRBD1 (7 bases). Germline loops: CDR1 SGHTA, CDR2 FQGTGA. This CDR3 has 15 residues. Trimming took off 5 bases at V and 3 bases at J, with 14 bases between the two ends. CDR3 amino acids: CASSTPGGSYNEQFF. Here the CDR3 DNA reads TGTGCCAGCAGCACCCCAGGGGGGAGCTACAATGAGCAGTTCTTC.

The chain uses TRBV5-6 and TRBJ2-1, with unresolved D. Trimming shortened V by 6 bases and J by 13 bases, and 20 bases separated the two germline ends. CDR3 length: 13 amino acids. Germline V CDR1 and CDR2: SGHDT, YYEEEE. CDR3 nucleotides: TGTGCCAGCACCCCAATGAGGTCCTCTCGTCAGTTCTTC. As protein: CASTPMRSSRQFF.

The CDR3 DNA is TGTGCCAGCACCCCCAGGGCTGGGGTTAATTCACCCCTCCACTTT. Protein product: CASTPRAGVNSPLHF. This chain connects TRBV27 to TRBJ1-6; D possibly corresponds to TRBD1 (5 bases). Trimming removed 7 bases from V and 6 bases from J, with 16 bases in between. The germline CDR1 and CDR2 sequences are MNHEY and SMNVEV (reference sequence). The CDR3 runs to 15 residues.

This sequence joins TRBV7-9 and TRBJ1-2; D might be TRBD1 (5 bases). The CDR3 loop spans 17 amino acids. Germline V gene data show CDR1 as SEHNR and CDR2 as FQNEAQ (reference sequence). Between the trimmed V and J ends, which lost 5 bases and 3 bases, there was a span of 22 bases. CDR3 DNA sequence: TGTGCCAGCAGCCCCTGGGGGGGACCTGACGGAGACTATGGCTACACCTTC. Translated: CASSPWGGPDGDYGYTF.

The V call is TRBV20-1, the J call TRBJ2-5; 7 bases line up with TRBD2. Germline V gives CDR1 DFQATT, CDR2 SNEGSKA (reference sequence). This CDR3 has 16 amino acids. With V trimmed by 4 bases and J by 5 bases, 16 bases remained unmatched. The CDR3 nucleotides read TGCAGTGCTACGTTCCCGACTAGCCAACCAAGGGAGACCCAGTACTTC. As protein: CSATFPTSQPRETQYF.

V and J are TRBV4-2 and TRBJ1-2; D gene uncertain. Germline assignment: CDR1 LGHNA and CDR2 YNFKEQ. CDR3 size: 15 residues. V was trimmed by 0 bases and J by 8 bases, leaving 16 bases between them. CDR3 coding DNA: TGTGCCAGCAGCCAAGACCGGACGGACCTCAGGGGCTACACCTTC. Its translation: CASSQDRTDLRGYTF.

The rearrangement joins TRBV5-4 to TRBJ2-7; the D is unclear. CDR1 is SGHNT, CDR2 YYREEE, per germline (reference sequence). The CDR3 spans 13 residues. V lost 5 bases and J lost 2, with 11 bases in between. CDR3 bases: TGTGCCAGCAGTTACGACAAAACCTACGAGCAGTACTTC. Amino acids: CASSYDKTYEQYF.

The chain carries TRBV24-1 and TRBJ2-6; 7 nucleotides line up with TRBD1. Germline-derived CDR1 and CDR2 are KGHDR and SFDVKD. The J segment lost 2 bases and the V segment lost 4 bases, leaving 1 base of the junction unmatched. This CDR3 has 15 residues. Here the CDR3 reads CATSDTGAGANVLTF. CDR3 nucleotides: TGTGCCACCAGTGACACAGGGGCTGGGGCCAACGTCCTGACTTTC.

CDR3 amino acids: CASSQRESGTQYF. CDR3 nucleotide sequence: TGCGCCAGCAGCCAGAGGGAATCTGGGACCCAGTACTTC. The rearrangement uses TRBV5-1 and TRBJ2-5, with a weak D call TRBD2 (5 bases). The CDR3 is made up of 13 amino acids. V was trimmed by 4 bases and J by 7 bases, leaving 14 bases between them. CDR1 SGHRS and CDR2 YFSETQ come from the germline V gene.

This chain connects TRBV27 to TRBJ1-5; the match to TRBD1 covers 7 bases. Trimming cost V 4 bases and J 0 bases; bases outside gene matches: 3. CDR3 length: 15 amino acids. Germline V CDR1 and CDR2: MNHEY, SMNVEV (reference sequence). The CDR3 is CASSWTGHSNQPQHF. The CDR3 DNA is TGTGCCAGCAGTTGGACAGGCCATAGCAATCAGCCCCAGCATTTT.

This CDR3 reads CASSEIRTNEQFF. CDR3 bases: TGTGCCAGCAGTGAAATTAGAACCAATGAGCAGTTCTTC. V gene TRBV2 combines with J gene TRBJ2-1; unclear D gene. CDR3 length: 13 amino acids. Germline V gives CDR1 SNHLY, CDR2 FYNNEI. The ends were cut back, 2 bases at V and 6 bases at J, with 8 bases in the middle.

The chain employs TRBV7-3 and TRBJ2-1; 10 nucleotides agree with TRBD2. The V gene's germline CDR1 is SGHTA and CDR2 FQGTGA. V dropped 2 bases and J dropped 4; count of bases not matched to a gene: 5. The CDR3 contains 16 residues. In DNA, the CDR3 is TGTGCCAGCAGCTTAGGGGCTAGCGGGGGATACAATGAGCAGTTCTTC. Its protein product is CASSLGASGGYNEQFF.

This chain uses TRBV3-1 with TRBJ2-2, with TRBD2 matching 8 bases. The CDR3 extends over 15 amino acids. Trimming took 1 base from V and 4 from J; bases not matched to a gene: 2. CDR1 LGHDT and CDR2 YNNKEL come from the germline V gene (reference sequence). The CDR3 DNA follows: TGTGCCAGCAGCCAAGGAGGGACTAGCACCGGGGAGCTGTTTTTT. This translates into CASSQGGTSTGELFF. Supplemented by reference TRBV3-1 and TRBJ2-2, the full variable domain reads DTAVSQTPKYLVTQMGNDKSIKCEQNLGHDTMYWYKQDSKKFLKIMFSYNNKELIINETVPNRFSPKSPDKAHLNLHINSLELGDSAVYFCASSQGGTSTGELFFGEGSRLTVL.

V usage is TRBV9 and J usage is TRBJ2-5; D is ambiguous. V dropped 3 bases and J dropped 5 bases, with 11 bases sitting between them. The CDR3 length is 13 residues. Per germline, CDR1 SGDLS and CDR2 YYNGEE. The CDR3 reads CASSEISRETQYF. The CDR3 nucleotides are TGTGCCAGCAGCGAGATCTCGAGGGAGACCCAGTACTTC.

The chain has TRBV20-1 and TRBJ2-3, with 9 bases that match TRBD1. The CDR3 totals 12 residues. V gave up 5 bases and J gave up 11 bases; unmatched junction bases: 8. Germline lookup yields CDR1 DFQATT and CDR2 SNEGSKA (reference sequence). CDR3 sequence (DNA): TGCAGTGCTTTTCCGGGACAGGGAAAGCAGTATTTT. Its translation is CSAFPGQGKQYF.

The V call is TRBV30, the J call TRBJ1-6, with a weak D call TRBD1 (5 bases). Germline V lookup: CDR1 GTSNPN, CDR2 SVGIG (reference sequence). The CDR3 contains 14 residues. The germline V and J ends were trimmed by 2 bases and 5 bases, with 10 bases remaining between them. The CDR3 DNA is TGTGCCTGGAGTAAGGGGCAGAATAATTCACCCCTCCACTTT. This gives the protein CAWSKGQNNSPLHF.

J is TRBJ2-1 and V is TRBV5-1; tentatively, D is TRBD2 (6 bases). Trimming pared 0 bases from V and 5 bases from J, leaving 6 bases between. CDR3 length: 13 amino acids. CDR1 is SGHRS, CDR2 YFSETQ, per germline. The DNA for the CDR3 is TGCGCCAGCAGCTTGGCGGGGGACAATGAGCAGTTCTTC. Translation: CASSLAGDNEQFF.

The chain recombines TRBV4-3 with TRBJ2-7, with D perhaps TRBD1 (5 bases). There are 17 residues in the CDR3. Between the trimmed V and J ends, which lost 0 bases and 3 bases, there was a span of 18 bases. Germline CDR1 is LGHNA and CDR2 is YSLEER. The CDR3 DNA is TGCGCCAGCAGCCAAGACTACAAGGCCGCCAGGGTCTACGAGCAGTACTTC. This sequence encodes CASSQDYKAARVYEQYF.

The chain is built from TRBV19 and TRBJ1-5; a possible D gene is TRBD1 (5 bases). Germline V lookup: CDR1 LNHDA, CDR2 SQIVND (reference sequence). The CDR3 length is 17 residues. V was trimmed by 3 bases and J by 0 bases, leaving 15 bases between them. The CDR3 DNA is TGTGCCAGTAGTATTCTTCCCAGGGATGCTAGCAATCAGCCCCAGCATTTT. It encodes CASSILPRDASNQPQHF.

This clonotype was counted between two and nine times. The chain employs TRBV5-4 and TRBJ2-1; D gene unclear. The CDR3 consists of 12 residues. Trimming left V 1 base short and J 6 bases short, with 5 bases between. From germline, CDR1 is SGHNT and CDR2 YYREEE (reference sequence). The CDR3 spells CASSLSGNEQFF. The CDR3 DNA sequence: TGTGCCAGCAGCTTGTCGGGCAATGAGCAGTTCTTC. The full variable domain, its missing parts supplied by reference TRBV5-4 and TRBJ2-1, is ETGVTQSPTHLIKTRGQQVTLRCSSQSGHNTVSWYQQALGQGPQFIFQYYREEENGRGNFPPRFSGLQFPNYSSELNVNALELDDSALYLCASSLSGNEQFFGPGTRLTVL.